Listed below are T cell receptor beta chains from one sample, sequenced in a study of shared clonotypes between healthy human individuals. The method was immunoSEQ multiplex PCR; TCRdb's version includes in-frame clones alone and lacks a portion of them. The sample carries under 2,000,000 clones, about 95% recorded once. The sample comprised naive CD8+ T cells sorted from blood. The receptors stem from a man aged 18-30 years in good health. Both conserved end residues are part of each CDR3. A D gene is named only where the DNA matches it firmly. Expanded clones are given a class, and other clones once, few, many or no size at all.

v_gene: TRBV30
abundance: NA
d_gene: NA
j_gene: TRBJ2-7
CDR3nt: TGTGCCTGGAGTTTGCAGGGGGGCACCTACGAGCAGTACTTC
CDR3aa: CAWSLQGGTYEQYF

v_gene: TRBV5-1
abundance: NA
d_gene: NA
j_gene: TRBJ2-7
CDR3nt: TGCGCCAGCAGCTTGGAGCAGGGCTTCCTACGGGAGCAGTACTTC
CDR3aa: CASSLEQGFLREQYF

v_gene: TRBV28
abundance: once
d_gene: NA
j_gene: TRBJ1-1
CDR3nt: TGTGCCAGCAGTTTTATGAGAACTGAAGCTTTCTTT
CDR3aa: CASSFMRTEAFF

v_gene: TRBV27
abundance: once
d_gene: NA
j_gene: TRBJ2-7
CDR3nt: TGTGCCACCAAGCCAGGCGCAGGGAGCTCCTACGAGCAGTACTTC
CDR3aa: CATKPGAGSSYEQYF

v_gene: TRBV13
abundance: NA
d_gene: NA
j_gene: TRBJ2-3
CDR3nt: TGTGCCAGCAGCTCGACTCAGGCTACGCAGTATTTT
CDR3aa: CASSSTQATQYF

v_gene: TRBV27
abundance: NA
d_gene: TRBD2
j_gene: TRBJ2-1
CDR3nt: TGTGCCAGCAGCGGTAAGGGACTAGCCTACTACAATGAGCAGTTCTTC
CDR3aa: CASSGKGLAYYNEQFF

v_gene: TRBV30
abundance: NA
d_gene: NA
j_gene: TRBJ2-3
CDR3nt: TGTGCCTGGAAAGGGGCAACGGGGGCATTTTATACGCAGTATTTT
CDR3aa: CAWKGATGAFYTQYF

v_gene: TRBV9
abundance: NA
d_gene: TRBD2
j_gene: TRBJ2-1
CDR3nt: TGTGCCAGCAGTGGACTAGCGGGGGACAATGAGCAGTTCTTC
CDR3aa: CASSGLAGDNEQFF

v_gene: TRBV27
abundance: NA
d_gene: NA
j_gene: TRBJ2-1
CDR3nt: TGTGCCAGCAGCGAACTAGCCTCGTCCAATGAGCAGTTCTTC
CDR3aa: CASSELASSNEQFF

v_gene: TRBV23-1
abundance: NA
d_gene: NA
j_gene: TRBJ2-4
CDR3nt: TGCGCCAGCAGTCAGGGCGACAGATCCCTAGCCAAAAACATTCAGTACTTC
CDR3aa: CASSQGDRSLAKNIQYF

v_gene: TRBV7-9
abundance: NA
d_gene: NA
j_gene: TRBJ2-7
CDR3nt: TGTGCCAGCTTGTCTTCGCTGGGGAGTACGTCCTACGAGCAGTACTTC
CDR3aa: CASLSSLGSTSYEQYF

v_gene: TRBV9
abundance: once
d_gene: TRBD2
j_gene: TRBJ2-7
CDR3nt: TGTGCCAGCAGCACCCGCGGGGGACCCACCTACGAGCAGTACTTC
CDR3aa: CASSTRGGPTYEQYF

v_gene: TRBV7-9
abundance: NA
d_gene: NA
j_gene: TRBJ1-2
CDR3nt: TGTGCCAGCAGCTTTTACCTCGATGGCTACACCTTC
CDR3aa: CASSFYLDGYTF

v_gene: TRBV2
abundance: NA
d_gene: NA
j_gene: TRBJ2-1
CDR3nt: TGTGCCAGCAGTGAAGAGGGCGCTAGCCTGTCCTACAATGAGCAGTTCTTC
CDR3aa: CASSEEGASLSYNEQFF

v_gene: TRBV4-3
abundance: once
d_gene: TRBD1
j_gene: TRBJ2-7
CDR3nt: TGCGCCAGCAGCCTACAGACAGGGTACATGTACGAGCAGTACTTC
CDR3aa: CASSLQTGYMYEQYF

v_gene: TRBV10-1
abundance: NA
d_gene: TRBD2
j_gene: TRBJ2-3
CDR3nt: TGCGCCACCCTCCCTGGGACTAGGGGCCCAGATACGCAGTATTTT
CDR3aa: CATLPGTRGPDTQYF

v_gene: TRBV2
abundance: NA
d_gene: TRBD1
j_gene: TRBJ1-2
CDR3nt: TGTGCCAGCAGTGACGGGACAGCCCACCTCTATGGCTACACCTTC
CDR3aa: CASSDGTAHLYGYTF

v_gene: TRBV19
abundance: NA
d_gene: TRBD1
j_gene: TRBJ2-7
CDR3nt: TGTGCCAGTAGTATCAGCGGACAGGCGCCATACGAGCAGTACTTC
CDR3aa: CASSISGQAPYEQYF

v_gene: TRBV28
abundance: NA
d_gene: TRBD1
j_gene: TRBJ2-7
CDR3nt: TGTGCCAGCAGTCTAACAGGGGGATACGAGCAGTACTTC
CDR3aa: CASSLTGGYEQYF

v_gene: TRBV27
abundance: NA
d_gene: NA
j_gene: TRBJ1-5
CDR3nt: TGTGCCAGCAGTTTGGGGGTAAGCAATCAGCCCCAGCATTTT
CDR3aa: CASSLGVSNQPQHF

v_gene: TRBV4-1
abundance: NA
d_gene: NA
j_gene: TRBJ1-2
CDR3nt: TGCGCCAGCAGCCAAGTCCCCCGGGATATCCAGAACTATGGCTACACCTTC
CDR3aa: CASSQVPRDIQNYGYTF

v_gene: TRBV19
abundance: NA
d_gene: NA
j_gene: TRBJ1-3
CDR3nt: TGTGCCAGTAGTATTTCAGTGGACGGTGGAAACACCATATATTTT
CDR3aa: CASSISVDGGNTIYF

v_gene: TRBV18
abundance: NA
d_gene: NA
j_gene: TRBJ2-3
CDR3nt: TGTGCCAGCTCACCACCCCGAGGCACAGATACGCAGTATTTT
CDR3aa: CASSPPRGTDTQYF

v_gene: TRBV6-5
abundance: NA
d_gene: NA
j_gene: TRBJ1-5
CDR3nt: TGTGCCAGCAGCCAACAGGCCTCCAATCAGCCCCAGCATTTT
CDR3aa: CASSQQASNQPQHF

v_gene: TRBV6-6
abundance: once
d_gene: NA
j_gene: TRBJ1-5
CDR3nt: TGTGCCAGCACCAGAAGCGCAGATGCTAATCAGCCCCAGCATTTT
CDR3aa: CASTRSADANQPQHF

v_gene: TRBV13
abundance: NA
d_gene: NA
j_gene: TRBJ2-1
CDR3nt: TGTGCCAGCAGCCGATATGAGGAGACATACAATGAGCAGTTCTTC
CDR3aa: CASSRYEETYNEQFF

v_gene: TRBV9
abundance: NA
d_gene: NA
j_gene: TRBJ2-1
CDR3nt: TGTGCCAGCAGCGTAGCGCTCGCGGGTGAGCAGTTCTTC
CDR3aa: CASSVALAGEQFF

v_gene: TRBV11-2
abundance: NA
d_gene: NA
j_gene: TRBJ1-6
CDR3nt: TGTGCCAGCAGCTTAGTAAGACTGAATTCACCCCTCCACTTT
CDR3aa: CASSLVRLNSPLHF

v_gene: TRBV9
abundance: NA
d_gene: NA
j_gene: TRBJ2-7
CDR3nt: TGTGCCAGCAGCCCGCAGGGAGGCGAGCAGTACTTC
CDR3aa: CASSPQGGEQYF

v_gene: TRBV28
abundance: once
d_gene: NA
j_gene: TRBJ2-5
CDR3nt: TGTGCCAGCAGTTTGGACAGAAACCTTGCGGAGACCCAGTACTTC
CDR3aa: CASSLDRNLAETQYF

v_gene: TRBV6-5
abundance: NA
d_gene: NA
j_gene: TRBJ2-4
CDR3nt: TGTGCCAGCAGCAGGGGGGCTTGGGACATTCAGTACTTC
CDR3aa: CASSRGAWDIQYF

v_gene: TRBV6-1
abundance: NA
d_gene: NA
j_gene: TRBJ1-5
CDR3nt: TGTGCCAGCAGTGAAGCTAGACAGAAATATAGCAATCAGCCCCAGCATTTT
CDR3aa: CASSEARQKYSNQPQHF

v_gene: TRBV5-1
abundance: NA
d_gene: NA
j_gene: TRBJ1-4
CDR3nt: TGCGCCAGCAGCTTGGGTTTGGGACCCGCAACTAATGAAAAACTGTTTTTT
CDR3aa: CASSLGLGPATNEKLFF